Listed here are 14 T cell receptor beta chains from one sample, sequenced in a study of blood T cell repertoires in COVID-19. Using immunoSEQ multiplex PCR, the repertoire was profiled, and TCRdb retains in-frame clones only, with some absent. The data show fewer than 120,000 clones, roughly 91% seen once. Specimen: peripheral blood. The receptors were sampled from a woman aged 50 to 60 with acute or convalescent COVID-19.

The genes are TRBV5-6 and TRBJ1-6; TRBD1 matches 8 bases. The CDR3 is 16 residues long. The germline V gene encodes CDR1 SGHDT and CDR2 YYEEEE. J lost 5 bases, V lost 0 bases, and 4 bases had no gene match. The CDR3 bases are TGTGCCAGCAGCTTGGGGGGACAGGCGCATAATTCACCCCTCCACTTT. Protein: CASSLGGQAHNSPLHF. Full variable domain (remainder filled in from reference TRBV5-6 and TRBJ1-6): DAGVTQSPTHLIKTRGQQVTLRCSPKSGHDTVSWYQQALGQGPQFIFQYYEEEERQRGNFPDRFSGHQFPNYSSELNVNALLLGDSALYLCASSLGGQAHNSPLHFGNGTRLTVT.

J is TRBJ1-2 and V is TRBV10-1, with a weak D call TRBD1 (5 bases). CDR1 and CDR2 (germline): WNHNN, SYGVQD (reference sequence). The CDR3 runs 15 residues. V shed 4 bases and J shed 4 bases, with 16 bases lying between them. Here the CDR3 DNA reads TGCGCCAGCAGTGCGCCCAGGGCCGTCTTCTATGGCTACACCTTC. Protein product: CASSAPRAVFYGYTF.

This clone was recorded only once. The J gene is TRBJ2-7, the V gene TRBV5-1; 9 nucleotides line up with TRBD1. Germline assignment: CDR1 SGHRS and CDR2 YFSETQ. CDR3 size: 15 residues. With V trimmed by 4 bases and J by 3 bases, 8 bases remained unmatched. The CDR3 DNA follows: TGCGCCAGCAGCCCGAGGACAGGGGCGGACTACGAGCAGTACTTC. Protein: CASSPRTGADYEQYF.

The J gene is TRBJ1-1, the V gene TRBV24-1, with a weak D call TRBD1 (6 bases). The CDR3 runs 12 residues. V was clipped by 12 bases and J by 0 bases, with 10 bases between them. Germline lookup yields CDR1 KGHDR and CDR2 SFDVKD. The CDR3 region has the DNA TGTGCCCTTGACAGGATGAACACTGAAGCTTTCTTT. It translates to CALDRMNTEAFF.

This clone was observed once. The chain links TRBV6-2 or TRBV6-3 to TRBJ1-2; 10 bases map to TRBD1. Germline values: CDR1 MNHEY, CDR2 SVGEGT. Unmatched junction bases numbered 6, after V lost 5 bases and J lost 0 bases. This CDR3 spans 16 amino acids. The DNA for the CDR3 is TGTGCCAGCAGTAATAGACAGGGGGCTTCTAACTATGGCTACACCTTC. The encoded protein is CASSNRQGASNYGYTF.

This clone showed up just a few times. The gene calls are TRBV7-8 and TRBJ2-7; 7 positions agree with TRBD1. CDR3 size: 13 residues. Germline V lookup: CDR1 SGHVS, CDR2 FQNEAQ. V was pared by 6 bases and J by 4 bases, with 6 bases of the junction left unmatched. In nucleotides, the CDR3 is TGTGCCAGCAGGAAGGGACAGCTGTACGAGCAGTACTTC. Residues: CASRKGQLYEQYF.

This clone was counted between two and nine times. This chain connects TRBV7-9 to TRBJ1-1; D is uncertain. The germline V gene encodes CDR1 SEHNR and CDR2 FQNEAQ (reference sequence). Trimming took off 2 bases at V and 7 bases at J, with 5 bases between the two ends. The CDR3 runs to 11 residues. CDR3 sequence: CASSLYGEAFF. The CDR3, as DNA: TGTGCCAGCAGCTTATACGGTGAAGCTTTCTTT.

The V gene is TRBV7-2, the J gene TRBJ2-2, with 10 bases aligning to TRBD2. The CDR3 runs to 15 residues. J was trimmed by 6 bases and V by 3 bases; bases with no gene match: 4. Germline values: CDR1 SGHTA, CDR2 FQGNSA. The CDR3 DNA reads TGTGCCAGCAGCTTTACGAGCGGGAGGGCCGGGGAGCTGTTTTTT. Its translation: CASSFTSGRAGELFF.

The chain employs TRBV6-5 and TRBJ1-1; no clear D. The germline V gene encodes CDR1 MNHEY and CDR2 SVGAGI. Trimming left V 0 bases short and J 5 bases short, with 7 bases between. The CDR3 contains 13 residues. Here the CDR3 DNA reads TGTGCCAGCAGTTACTCGATACTAACTGAAGCTTTCTTT. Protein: CASSYSILTEAFF.

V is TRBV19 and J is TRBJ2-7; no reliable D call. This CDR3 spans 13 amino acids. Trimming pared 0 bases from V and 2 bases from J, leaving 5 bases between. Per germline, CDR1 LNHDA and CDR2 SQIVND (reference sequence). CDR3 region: CASSIEAAYEQYF. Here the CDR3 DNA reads TGTGCCAGTAGTATAGAGGCGGCCTACGAGCAGTACTTC.

The CDR3 loop reads CSVDNARAGELFF. Written as DNA, the CDR3 is TGCAGCGTTGACAACGCGAGGGCCGGGGAGCTGTTTTTT. The chain carries TRBV29-1 and TRBJ2-2; D is perhaps TRBD2 (5 bases). Looked up from germline, CDR1 is SQVTM and CDR2 is ANQGSEA. Between the trimmed V and J ends, which lost 3 bases and 6 bases, there was a span of 11 bases. CDR3 length equals 13 residues.

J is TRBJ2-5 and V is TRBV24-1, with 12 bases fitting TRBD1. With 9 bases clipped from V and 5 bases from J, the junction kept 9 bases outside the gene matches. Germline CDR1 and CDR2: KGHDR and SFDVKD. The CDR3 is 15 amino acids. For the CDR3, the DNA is TGTGCCACCCCTTGGGACAGGGGGCCCGAGGAGACCCAGTACTTC. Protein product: CATPWDRGPEETQYF.

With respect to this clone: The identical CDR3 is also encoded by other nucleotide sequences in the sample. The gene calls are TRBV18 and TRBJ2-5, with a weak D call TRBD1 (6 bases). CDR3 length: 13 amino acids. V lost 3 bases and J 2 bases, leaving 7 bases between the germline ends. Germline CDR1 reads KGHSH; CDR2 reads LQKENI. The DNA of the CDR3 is TGTGCCAGCTCACCTGGACAGCAAGAGACCCAGTACTTC. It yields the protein CASSPGQQETQYF.

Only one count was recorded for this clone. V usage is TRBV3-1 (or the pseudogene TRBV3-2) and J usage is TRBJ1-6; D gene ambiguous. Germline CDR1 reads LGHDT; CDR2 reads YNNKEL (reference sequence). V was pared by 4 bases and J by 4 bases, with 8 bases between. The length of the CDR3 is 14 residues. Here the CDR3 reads CASSPGYYNSPLHF. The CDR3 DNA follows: TGTGCCAGCAGCCCGGGATATTATAATTCACCCCTCCACTTT.